The 8 T cell receptor beta chains reported below all come from one sample, sequenced in a study of T cell repertoires in cytomegalovirus infection. No antigen is known for these receptors. TCRdb re-called the reads through MiXCR, storing one row per CDR3 protein. The profile shows approximately 76,000 distinct CDR3 sequences, more than 20% of them singletons. The sequenced sample was CD8+ T cells from cultured PBMCs, obtained from culture after CMV antigen stimulation. These receptors all stem from a human donor in good health (CMV status not recorded). Some clones in this sample may be carry-over from other donors' samples.

This clonotype was seen only a few times. The CDR3 DNA reads as TGTGCCATCAGTGGCCAGGACAACCAAGAGACCCAGTACTTC. Translating it yields CAISGQDNQETQYF. The V and J genes are TRBV10-3 and TRBJ2-5; D is perhaps TRBD1 (5 bases). CDR3 length equals 14 residues. In germline, CDR1 is ENHRY, CDR2 SYGVKD. V was shortened by 4 bases and J by 0 bases, with 9 bases between the two germline ends.

The V call is TRBV19, the J call TRBJ2-1; 13 bases agree with TRBD2. Looked up from germline, CDR1 is LNHDA and CDR2 is SQIVND (reference sequence). The trim removed 7 bases at V and 10 bases at J, leaving 13 bases unmatched. This CDR3 region has 16 residues. The DNA of the CDR3 is TGTGCCAGTAACCCTAGGATACTAGCGGGAGGGGAGGAGCAGTTCTTC. This codes for CASNPRILAGGEEQFF.

A few counts support this clonotype. The J gene is TRBJ2-1, the V gene TRBV27; 11 bases agree with TRBD1. The CDR3 covers 17 residues. Germline CDR1 and CDR2: MNHEY and SMNVEV (reference sequence). The ends lost 2 bases at V and 8 bases at J; junction bases unmatched: 11. The CDR3 region has the DNA TGTGCCAGCAGTTTAGGGACAGGGGGGTTTACGTTGCATGAGCAGTTCTTC. Its translation: CASSLGTGGFTLHEQFF.

Points on this clonotype: A much larger clone differs from this one at a single base, so this may be a read error. V and J are TRBV4-3 and TRBJ2-1; 10 bases match TRBD2. This CDR3 region has 17 residues. Germline values: CDR1 LGHNA, CDR2 YSLEER. The ends lost 1 base at V and 8 bases at J; junction bases unmatched: 11. The CDR3 is CASSQGVWTSGGDEQFF. The CDR3 DNA is TGCGCCAGCAGCCAAGGGGTTTGGACTAGCGGAGGCGATGAGCAGTTCTTC.

J is TRBJ1-2 and V is TRBV10-2; D gene ambiguous. The CDR3 runs to 13 residues. CDR1 WSHSY and CDR2 SAAADI come from the germline V gene. V lost 2 bases and J 6 bases, leaving 10 bases between the germline ends. CDR3 in DNA: TGCGCCAGCAGTGAGCTAGGGCGGGATGGCTACACCTTC. This gives the protein CASSELGRDGYTF.

This clonotype has a count of ten or more. The gene calls are TRBV11-2 and TRBJ2-1, with 10 bases identical to TRBD2. The ends lost 5 bases at V and 7 bases at J; junction bases unmatched: 14. Per the germline V gene, CDR1 is SGHAT and CDR2 is FQNNGV. The CDR3 length is 17 residues. In DNA form, the CDR3 reads TGTGCCAGCAGCGAAGTTTTAGGAGCGGGAGGGCGTAATGAGCAGTTCTTC. This codes for CASSEVLGAGGRNEQFF. Supplemented by reference TRBV11-2 and TRBJ2-1, the full variable domain reads EAGVAQSPRYKIIEKRQSVAFWCNPISGHATLYWYQQILGQGPKLLIQFQNNGVVDDSQLPKDRFSAERLKGVDSTLKIQPAKLEDSAVYLCASSEVLGAGGRNEQFFGPGTRLTVL.

The chain joins TRBV28 to TRBJ2-5, with a tentative D call TRBD1 (6 bases). Looked up from germline, CDR1 is MDHEN and CDR2 is SYDVKM. The CDR3 loop spans 15 amino acids. Trimming removed 6 bases at V and 4 bases at J, with 18 bases between. The CDR3 spells CASRGPGVYGETQYF. Here the CDR3 DNA reads TGTGCCAGCAGGGGGCCAGGGGTGTATGGAGAGACCCAGTACTTC. The full variable domain, in which reference TRBV28 and TRBJ2-5 provide the parts outside the CDR3, is DVKVTQSSRYLVKRTGEKVFLECVQDMDHENMFWYRQDPGLGLRLIYFSYDVKMKEKGDIPEGYSVSREKKERFSLILESASTNQTSMYLCASRGPGVYGETQYFGPGTRLLVL.

There are many counts of this clonotype. The V and J genes are TRBV7-3 and TRBJ1-6; D is ambiguous. The CDR3 sequence is 15 residues long. Germline-derived CDR1 and CDR2 are SGHTA and FQGTGA. V lost 5 bases, J lost 7 bases, and 15 bases lay in between. As DNA, the CDR3 is TGTGCCAGCAGCCCTAGACACGGAATGAATTCACCCCTCCACTTT. This sequence encodes CASSPRHGMNSPLHF.